Listed below are T cell receptor beta chains from one sample, sequenced in a study of T-cell memory formation after mild COVID-19. TCRdb used MiXCR to reprocess the 5' RACE reads, holding one entry per CDR3 protein. The profile shows about 150,000 distinct CDR3 sequences, roughly 24% of them singletons. Material for sequencing was PBMCs or a T cell subset sorted from them (not recorded which). Receptors originate from an adult woman who had mild COVID-19 (a few samples of this study predate the infection). Cell type and time point are not known. CDR3s include the opening cysteine and the closing phenylalanine or tryptophan. A D gene is named only where the DNA matches it firmly. Size is stated for part of the rows, as once, few or many counts, or as a class when the clone is expanded.

>NA|TRBJ1-6|few|TRBV4-3|15
TGCGCCAGCAGCCAAGATGGGGGGCTTAATTCACCCCTCCACTTT
CASSQDGGLNSPLHF
>NA|TRBJ2-2|NA|TRBV27|14
TGTGCCAGCAGTTTTTGGGGGGCCGTCGGGGAGCTGTTTTTT
CASSFWGAVGELFF
>NA|TRBJ1-3|few|TRBV7-9|15
TGTGCCAGCAGCCCAGGGGAAGGGTCCGGAAACACCATATATTTT
CASSPGEGSGNTIYF
>NA|TRBJ1-2|few|TRBV3-1|18
TGTGCCAGCAGCCAAGAGATTGCGGCCCGCGCCGAAAATTATGGCTACACCTTC
CASSQEIAARAENYGYTF
>NA|TRBJ1-1|few|TRBV27|15
TGTGCCAGCAGCTATTTTATGACCCATAACACTGAAGCTTTCTTT
CASSYFMTHNTEAFF
>NA|TRBJ2-2|NA|TRBV7-7|14
TGTGCTAGCAGCTTAGACTCCAGTACCGGGGAGCTGTTTTTT
CASSLDSSTGELFF
>NA|TRBJ1-1|NA|TRBV7-6|14
TGTGCCAGCAGCTTACCGGCAGACCCCACTGAAGCTTTCTTT
CASSLPADPTEAFF
>NA|TRBJ2-3|few|TRBV27|14
TGTGCCAGCAGTCGTCGGGGTAGCACAGATACGCAGTATTTT
CASSRRGSTDTQYF
>NA|TRBJ1-1|NA|TRBV12-3/TRBV12-4|12
TGTGCCAGCAGTCTCAGGGTCACTGAAGCTTTCTTT
CASSLRVTEAFF
>NA|TRBJ1-1|NA|TRBV4-3|16
TGCGCCAGCAGCCAAGATTATAGGGGTGGGGGCACTGAAGCTTTCTTT
CASSQDYRGGGTEAFF
>TRBD1|TRBJ2-7|few|TRBV27|15
TGTGCCAGCAGTCCTCCGGGACAGGGGACTTACGAGCAGTACTTC
CASSPPGQGTYEQYF
>TRBD2|TRBJ2-1|few|TRBV5-4|16
TGTGCCAGCAGCTTGGGCTATGGGCGGGAGTACAATGAGCAGTTCTTC
CASSLGYGREYNEQFF
>NA|TRBJ1-5|NA|TRBV4-1|15
TGCGCCAGCAGCCGATTTACAGGGAGAGGTCAGCCCCAGCATTTT
CASSRFTGRGQPQHF
>NA|TRBJ2-5|NA|TRBV6-5|14
TGTGCCAGCAGTTACCACCAGGGTTCGGAGACCCAGTACTTC
CASSYHQGSETQYF
>NA|TRBJ1-2|few|TRBV6-5|12
TGTGCCAGCAGCCCGGCAGGCTATGGCTACACCTTC
CASSPAGYGYTF
>NA|TRBJ1-2|once|TRBV6-5|13
TGTGCCAGCAAGACCGCAGCTCACTATGGCTACACCTTC
CASKTAAHYGYTF